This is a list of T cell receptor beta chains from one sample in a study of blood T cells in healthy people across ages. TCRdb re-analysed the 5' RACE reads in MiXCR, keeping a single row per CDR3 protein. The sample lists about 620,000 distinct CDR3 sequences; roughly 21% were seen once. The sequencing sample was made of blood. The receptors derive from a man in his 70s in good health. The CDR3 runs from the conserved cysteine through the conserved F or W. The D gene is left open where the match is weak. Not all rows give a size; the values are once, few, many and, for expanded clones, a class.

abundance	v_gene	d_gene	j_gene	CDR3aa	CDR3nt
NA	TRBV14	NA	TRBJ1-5	CASSQALNQPQHF	TGTGCCAGCAGCCAAGCCCTTAATCAGCCCCAGCATTTT
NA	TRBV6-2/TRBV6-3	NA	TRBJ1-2	CATLQGIYGYTF	TGTGCCACCTTACAGGGAATCTATGGCTACACCTTC
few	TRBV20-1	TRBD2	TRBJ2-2	CSAPGLAGGGTGELFF	TGCAGTGCTCCGGGACTAGCGGGAGGAGGGACCGGGGAGCTGTTTTTT
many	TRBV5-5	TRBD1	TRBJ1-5	CASSLAAGTGHSNQPQHF	TGTGCCAGCAGCTTGGCTGCAGGGACAGGGCATAGCAATCAGCCCCAGCATTTT
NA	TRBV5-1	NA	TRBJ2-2	CASSLDEGWTGELFF	TGCGCCAGCAGCTTGGATGAGGGTTGGACCGGGGAGCTGTTTTTT
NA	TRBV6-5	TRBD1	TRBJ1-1	CASRGTGGDTEAFF	TGTGCCAGCAGGGGGACAGGGGGGGACACTGAAGCTTTCTTT
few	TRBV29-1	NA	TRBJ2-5	CSVSEGRKTQYF	TGCAGCGTTAGTGAGGGGCGGAAGACCCAGTACTTC
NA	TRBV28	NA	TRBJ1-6	CASSYIPGTVYNSPLHF	TGTGCCAGCAGTTATATCCCGGGGACGGTCTATAATTCACCCCTCCACTTT
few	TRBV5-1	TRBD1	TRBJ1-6	CASSLSRQGDSPLHF	TGCGCCAGCAGCTTGTCCAGGCAGGGGGATTCACCCCTCCACTTT
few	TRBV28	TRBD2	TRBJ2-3	CASTLGLAGGQDTQYF	TGTGCCAGCACATTGGGACTAGCGGGAGGTCAAGATACGCAGTATTTT
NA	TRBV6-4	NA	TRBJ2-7	CASSDSQRVPYEQYF	TGTGCCAGCAGTGACTCCCAGCGGGTACCCTACGAGCAGTACTTC
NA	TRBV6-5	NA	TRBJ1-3	CASRQSPGNTIYF	TGTGCCAGCAGACAATCCCCTGGAAACACCATATATTTT
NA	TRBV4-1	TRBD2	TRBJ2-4	CASSQDNTGGRYIQYF	TGCGCCAGCAGCCAAGATAATACGGGAGGGAGATACATTCAGTACTTC
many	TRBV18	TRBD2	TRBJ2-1	CASSPRTSRYNEQFF	TGTGCCAGCTCACCACGGACTAGCAGATACAATGAGCAGTTCTTC
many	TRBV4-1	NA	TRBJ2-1	CASSQDEGGSYNEQFF	TGCGCCAGCAGCCAAGACGAAGGGGGATCCTACAATGAGCAGTTCTTC
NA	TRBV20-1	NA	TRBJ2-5	CSAREGSIQETQYF	TGCAGTGCTAGAGAGGGGTCGATCCAAGAGACCCAGTACTTC
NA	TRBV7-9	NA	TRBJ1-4	CASSLSYLGAFEKLFF	TGTGCCAGCAGCTTATCTTACCTGGGGGCTTTTGAAAAACTGTTTTTT
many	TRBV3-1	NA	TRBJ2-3	CASSRGRQGTDTQYF	TGTGCCAGCTCCAGGGGACGACAGGGCACAGATACGCAGTATTTT
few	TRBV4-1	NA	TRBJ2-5	CASSQDVRRKETQYF	TGCGCCAGCAGCCAAGATGTGAGAAGGAAAGAGACCCAGTACTTC
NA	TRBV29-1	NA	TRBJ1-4	CSVVLTSGPQETQYFGPGDEKLFF	NA
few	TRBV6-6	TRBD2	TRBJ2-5	CASSYLEGLVKTQYF	TGTGCCAGCAGTTATCTTGAGGGACTAGTAAAGACCCAGTACTTC
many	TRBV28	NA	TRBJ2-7	CASSPLGYEQYF	TGTGCCAGCAGCCCCTTAGGATACGAGCAGTACTTC
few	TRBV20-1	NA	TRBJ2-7	CSAREVAGKGYEQYF	TGCAGTGCTAGAGAAGTCGCAGGGAAGGGCTACGAGCAGTACTTC
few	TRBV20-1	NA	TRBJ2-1	CSAINRLDHEQFF	TGCAGTGCAATTAACAGACTAGACCATGAGCAGTTCTTC
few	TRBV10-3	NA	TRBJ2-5	CAITQGPQETQYF	TGTGCCATCACTCAGGGTCCCCAAGAGACCCAGTACTTC
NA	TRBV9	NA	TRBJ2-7	CASSFSDRSYEQYF	TGTGCCAGCAGCTTCTCGGACAGATCCTACGAGCAGTACTTC
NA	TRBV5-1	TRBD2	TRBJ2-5	CASSLQAAGVGRETQYF	TGCGCCAGCAGCTTGCAGGCAGCGGGAGTGGGTCGAGAGACCCAGTACTTC
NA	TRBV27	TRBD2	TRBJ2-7	CASRQGTSGSVYEQYF	TGTGCCAGTCGACAGGGAACTAGCGGGAGTGTCTACGAGCAGTACTTC
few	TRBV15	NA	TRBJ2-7	CATGLGGSSYEQYF	TGTGCCACCGGCCTTGGCGGTTCCTCCTACGAGCAGTACTTC
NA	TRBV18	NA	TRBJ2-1	CASSRLIGTYNEQFF	TGTGCCAGCTCACGTTTAATTGGGACCTACAATGAGCAGTTCTTC
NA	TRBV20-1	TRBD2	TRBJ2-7	CSAINGLDQYEQYF	TGCAGTGCTATCAACGGACTAGATCAATACGAGCAGTACTTC
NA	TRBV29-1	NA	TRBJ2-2	CSIVGEVSPDTGATGELFF	TGCAGCATTGTGGGTGAGGTCAGCCCGGACACCGGGGCCACCGGGGAGCTGTTTTTT
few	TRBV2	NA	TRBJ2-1	CASTQPIENEQFF	TGTGCCAGCACCCAGCCGATTGAGAATGAGCAGTTCTTC
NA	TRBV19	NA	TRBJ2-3	CASSRTAVVSTDTQYF	TGTGCCAGTAGCCGGACGGCCGTGGTAAGCACAGATACGCAGTATTTT
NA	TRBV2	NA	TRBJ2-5	CASNLQIEETQYF	TGTGCCAGCAATTTACAGATAGAAGAGACCCAGTACTTC
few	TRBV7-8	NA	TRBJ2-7	CASSFKFGVSYEQYF	TGTGCCAGCAGCTTCAAGTTTGGCGTTTCCTACGAGCAGTACTTC
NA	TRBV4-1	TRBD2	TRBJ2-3	CASSQGSGGRTDTQYF	TGCGCCAGCAGCCAAGGGAGCGGGGGCCGCACAGATACGCAGTATTTT
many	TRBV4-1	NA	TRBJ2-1	CASSQDQFREQFF	TGCGCCAGCAGCCAAGATCAATTTCGTGAGCAGTTCTTC
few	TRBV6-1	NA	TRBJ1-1	CASRGSLEAFF	TGTGCCAGCAGGGGGTCTCTTGAAGCTTTCTTT
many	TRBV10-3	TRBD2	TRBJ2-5	CAIGTSGSSQYF	TGTGCCATCGGGACTAGCGGTAGTTCGCAGTACTTC
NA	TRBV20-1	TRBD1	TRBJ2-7	CSAVPGQGLPNEQYF	TGCAGTGCTGTCCCGGGACAGGGTCTCCCCAACGAGCAGTACTTC
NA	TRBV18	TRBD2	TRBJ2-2	CASSPLSGLGSSGELFF	TGTGCCAGCTCACCACTTTCAGGACTAGGGAGTTCCGGGGAGCTGTTTTTT
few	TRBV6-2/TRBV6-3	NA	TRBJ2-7	CASSKSQGPYEQYF	TGTGCCAGCAGCAAATCACAGGGACCCTACGAGCAGTACTTC
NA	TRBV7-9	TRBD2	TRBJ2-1	CASSPGLAGGFNEQFF	TGTGCCAGCAGCCCGGGACTAGCGGGAGGTTTCAATGAGCAGTTCTTC